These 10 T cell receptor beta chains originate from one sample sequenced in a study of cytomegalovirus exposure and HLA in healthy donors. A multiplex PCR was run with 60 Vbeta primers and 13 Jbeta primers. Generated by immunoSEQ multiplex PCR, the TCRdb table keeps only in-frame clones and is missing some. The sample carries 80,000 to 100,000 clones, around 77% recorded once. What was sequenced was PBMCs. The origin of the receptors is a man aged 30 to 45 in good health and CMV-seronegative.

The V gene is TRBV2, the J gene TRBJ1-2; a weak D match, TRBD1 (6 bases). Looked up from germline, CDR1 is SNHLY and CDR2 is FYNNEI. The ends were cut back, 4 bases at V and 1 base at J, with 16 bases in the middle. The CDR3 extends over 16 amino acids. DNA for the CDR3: TGTGCCAGCAGTGGCCCGGGGCAGGGGATTAACTATGGCTACACCTTC. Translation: CASSGPGQGINYGYTF.

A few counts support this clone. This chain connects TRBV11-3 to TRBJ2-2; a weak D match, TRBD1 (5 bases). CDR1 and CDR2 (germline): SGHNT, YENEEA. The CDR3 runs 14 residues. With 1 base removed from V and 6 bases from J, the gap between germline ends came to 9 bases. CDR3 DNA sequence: TGTGCCAGCAGCTTAGTAGCAGGGTCCGGGGAGCTGTTTTTT. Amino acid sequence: CASSLVAGSGELFF.

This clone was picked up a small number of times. CDR3 in DNA: TGTGCCTGGAGTGTACACCGATTAGAGGGCACCGGGGAGCTGTTTTTT. Amino acids: CAWSVHRLEGTGELFF. J is TRBJ2-2 and V is TRBV30; TRBD2 is a possible D gene (5 bases). Per germline, CDR1 GTSNPN and CDR2 SVGIG (reference sequence). Trimming stripped 0 bases from V and 4 bases from J, with 15 bases between. This CDR3 spans 16 amino acids. Variable domain in full (rest from reference TRBV30 and TRBJ2-2): SQTIHQWPATLVQPVGSPLSLECTVEGTSNPNLYWYRQAAGRGLQLLFYSVGIGQISSEVPQNLSASRPQDRQFILSSKKLLLSDSGFYLCAWSVHRLEGTGELFFGEGSRLTVL.

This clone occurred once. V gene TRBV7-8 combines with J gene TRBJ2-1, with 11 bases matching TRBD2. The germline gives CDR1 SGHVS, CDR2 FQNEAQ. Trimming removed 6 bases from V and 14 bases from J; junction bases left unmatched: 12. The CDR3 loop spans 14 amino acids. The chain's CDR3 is CASRPARLAGWEFF. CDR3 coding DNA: TGTGCCAGCAGGCCAGCGCGACTAGCGGGGTGGGAGTTCTTC.

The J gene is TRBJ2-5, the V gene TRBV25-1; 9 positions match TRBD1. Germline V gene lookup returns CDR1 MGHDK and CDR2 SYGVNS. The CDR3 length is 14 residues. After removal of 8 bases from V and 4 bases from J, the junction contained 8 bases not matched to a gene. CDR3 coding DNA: TGTGCCAGCGTAAAAACAGGGGGCTTAGAGACCCAGTACTTC. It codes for CASVKTGGLETQYF. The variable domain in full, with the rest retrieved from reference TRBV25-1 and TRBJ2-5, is EADIYQTPRYLVIGTGKKITLECSQTMGHDKMYWYQQDPGMELHLIHYSYGVNSTEKGDLSSESTVSRIRTEHFPLTLESARPSHTSQYLCASVKTGGLETQYFGPGTRLLVL.

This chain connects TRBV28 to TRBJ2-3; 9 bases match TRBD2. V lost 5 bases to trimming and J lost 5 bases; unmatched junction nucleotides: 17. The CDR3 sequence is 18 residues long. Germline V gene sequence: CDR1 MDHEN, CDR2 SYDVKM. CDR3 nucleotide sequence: TGTGCCAGCAGTCCCACCCTTAGATTAGCGGGGGACCTAGATACGCAGTATTTT. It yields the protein CASSPTLRLAGDLDTQYF.

CDR3 in DNA: TGTGCCAGTAGGGACCCAGGGGGCGCAACTAATGAAAAACTGTTTTTT. It encodes CASRDPGGATNEKLFF. The V and J genes are TRBV19 and TRBJ1-4; 8 nucleotides align to TRBD1. Germline V gene data show CDR1 as LNHDA and CDR2 as SQIVND (reference sequence). The J segment lost 0 bases and the V segment lost 6 bases, leaving 6 bases of the junction unmatched. The CDR3 has 16 amino acids.

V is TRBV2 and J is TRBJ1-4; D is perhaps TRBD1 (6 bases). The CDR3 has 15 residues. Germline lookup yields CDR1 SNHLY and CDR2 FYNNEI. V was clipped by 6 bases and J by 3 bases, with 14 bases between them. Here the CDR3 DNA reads TGTGCCAGCAGCCGTGATGGGGGCTCTAATGAAAAACTGTTTTTT. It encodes CASSRDGGSNEKLFF.

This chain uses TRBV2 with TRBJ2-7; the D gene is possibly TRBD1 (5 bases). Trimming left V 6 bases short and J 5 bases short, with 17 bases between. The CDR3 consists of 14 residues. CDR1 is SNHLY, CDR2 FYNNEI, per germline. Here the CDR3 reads CASRADSLSDEQYF. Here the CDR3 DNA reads TGTGCCAGCAGGGCCGACAGCCTGAGCGACGAGCAGTACTTC.

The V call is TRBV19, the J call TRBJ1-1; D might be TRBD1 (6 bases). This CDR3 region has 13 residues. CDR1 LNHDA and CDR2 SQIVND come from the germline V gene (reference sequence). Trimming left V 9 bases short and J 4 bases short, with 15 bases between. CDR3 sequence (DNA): TGTGCCAGCCGCAGGGGAAAGAGCACTGAAGCTTTCTTT. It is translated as CASRRGKSTEAFF.